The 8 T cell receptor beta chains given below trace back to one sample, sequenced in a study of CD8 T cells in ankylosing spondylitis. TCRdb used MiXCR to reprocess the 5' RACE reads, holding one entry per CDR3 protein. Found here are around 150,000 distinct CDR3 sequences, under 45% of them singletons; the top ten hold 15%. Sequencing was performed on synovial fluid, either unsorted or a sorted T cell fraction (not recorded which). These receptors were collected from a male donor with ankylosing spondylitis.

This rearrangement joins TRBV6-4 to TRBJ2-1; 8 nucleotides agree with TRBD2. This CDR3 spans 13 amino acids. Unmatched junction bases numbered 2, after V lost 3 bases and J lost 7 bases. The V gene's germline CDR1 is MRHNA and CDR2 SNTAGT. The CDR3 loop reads CASSEAGANEQFF. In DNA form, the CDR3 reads TGTGCCAGCAGTGAAGCGGGGGCAAATGAGCAGTTCTTC.

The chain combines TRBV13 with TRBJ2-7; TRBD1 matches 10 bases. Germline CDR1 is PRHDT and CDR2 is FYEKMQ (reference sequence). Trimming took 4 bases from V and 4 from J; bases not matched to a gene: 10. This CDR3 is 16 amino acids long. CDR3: CASSSGTGVLRYEQYF. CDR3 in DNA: TGTGCCAGCAGCTCCGGGACAGGGGTTCTTCGATACGAGCAGTACTTC.

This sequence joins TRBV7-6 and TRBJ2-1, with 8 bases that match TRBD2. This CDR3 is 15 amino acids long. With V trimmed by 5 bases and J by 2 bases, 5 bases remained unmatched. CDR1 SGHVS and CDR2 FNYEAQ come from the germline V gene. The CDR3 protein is CASSRTTSAYNEQFF. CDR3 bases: TGTGCCAGCAGCCGCACGACTAGCGCCTACAATGAGCAGTTCTTC.

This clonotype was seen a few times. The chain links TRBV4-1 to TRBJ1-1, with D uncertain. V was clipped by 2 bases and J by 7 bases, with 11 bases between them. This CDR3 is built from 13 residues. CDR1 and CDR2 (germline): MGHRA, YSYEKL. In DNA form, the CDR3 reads TGCGCCAGCAGCCAACCTGCCGGCGGTGAAGCTTTCTTT. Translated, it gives CASSQPAGGEAFF.

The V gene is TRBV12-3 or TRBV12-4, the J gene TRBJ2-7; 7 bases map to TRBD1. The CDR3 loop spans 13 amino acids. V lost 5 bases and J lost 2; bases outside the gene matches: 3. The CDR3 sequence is CASSPDRAYEQYF. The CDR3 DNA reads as TGTGCCAGCAGTCCCGACAGGGCCTACGAGCAGTACTTC.

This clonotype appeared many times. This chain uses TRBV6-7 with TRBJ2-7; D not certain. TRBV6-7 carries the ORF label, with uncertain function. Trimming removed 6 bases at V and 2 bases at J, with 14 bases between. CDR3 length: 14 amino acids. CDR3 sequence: CASSPPGGTYEQYF. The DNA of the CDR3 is TGTGCCAGCAGCCCACCGGGCGGTACCTACGAGCAGTACTTC.

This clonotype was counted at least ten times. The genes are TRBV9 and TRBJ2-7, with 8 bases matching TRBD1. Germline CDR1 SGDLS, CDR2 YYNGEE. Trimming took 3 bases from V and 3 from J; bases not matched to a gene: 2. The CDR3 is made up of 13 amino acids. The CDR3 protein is CASSAGTGYEQYF. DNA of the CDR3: TGTGCCAGCAGCGCCGGGACAGGCTACGAGCAGTACTTC. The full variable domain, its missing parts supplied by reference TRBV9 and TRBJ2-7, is DSGVTQTPKHLITATGQRVTLRCSPRSGDLSVYWYQQSLDQGLQFLIQYYNGEERAKGNILERFSAQQFPDLHSELNLSSLELGDSALYFCASSAGTGYEQYFGPGTRLTVT.

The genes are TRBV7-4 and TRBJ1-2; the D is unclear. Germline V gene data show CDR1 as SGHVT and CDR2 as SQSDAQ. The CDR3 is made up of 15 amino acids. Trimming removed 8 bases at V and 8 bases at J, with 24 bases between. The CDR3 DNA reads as TGTGCCAGCCGAATCCTCCGGGCGAGACAATCGGGCTACACCTTC. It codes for CASRILRARQSGYTF.